A few counts support the clone carrying this T cell receptor beta chain. The source of the sample is a study of blood T cell repertoires in COVID-19. About the research overall: Sites in the United States, Italy and Spain provided acute and convalescent COVID-19 samples. The analysed material was cDNA or gDNA that came from T cells, B-cell-depleted T cells, or PBMCs.

Original data processing: Nucleated cell counts were estimated from reference gene primer amplification. The data were produced by immunoSEQ multiplex PCR, yet TCRdb's version contains in-frame clones alone and is incomplete. The V and J calls and clone size were taken over from that table, and D and trimming were inferred from the DNA. The table has over 250,000 clones, around 82% seen once; the top ten hold around a tenth. Germline values: CDR1 LNHDA, CDR2 SQIVND (reference sequence). J gave up 8 bases and V 3 bases, and 7 bases lay outside the gene matches. The CDR3 is made up of 15 amino acids. This chain links TRBV19 with TRBJ2-2; 9 bases match TRBD1. The receptor's source is a woman aged 50 to 60 who had recovered from COVID-19. The material sequenced was peripheral blood. CDR3 protein: CASSIPTGGQGELFF. The CDR3 bases are TGTGCCAGTAGTATCCCGACAGGGGGTCAAGGGGAGCTGTTTTTT.